Listed here is a single T cell receptor (beta chain). Original methodology: Filtering differed, since immunoSEQ gave only junction sequences and no quality scores. Sequencing was performed with immunoSEQ multiplex PCR; in TCRdb, only in-frame clones are kept and a portion is missing. The D gene and trimming were derived from the DNA, and the V and J assignments and clone size from that table. The sample lists around 370,000 clones; approximately 97% were seen once. The CDR3 runs 16 residues. Germline V gene data show CDR1 as SGDLS and CDR2 as YYNGEE. V shed 3 bases, J shed 3 bases, and the junction held 5 bases outside the gene matches. This entry is derived from a study of shared clonotypes between healthy human individuals.

This clonotype was sampled from a man in his thirties or forties in good health. The chain has TRBV9 and TRBJ2-2; TRBD1 agrees at 10 bases. The material sequenced was memory CD8+ T cells sorted from blood. Subset here: CD45RO+ cells pooled with CCR7-negative TemRA cells. The DNA of the CDR3 is TGTGCCAGCAGCGATTCGGACAGGGGGTACACCGGGGAGCTGTTTTTT. Protein: CASSDSDRGYTGELFF.